Below, one TCR beta chain is given with its context. The sample belongs to a study of T-cell memory formation after mild COVID-19. Amplification by 5'RACE using constant-segment primers produced TCR alpha and TCR beta cDNA libraries that carried sample barcodes and UMIs. Each CDR3 protein is one row after TCRdb ran MiXCR on the 5' RACE reads. Of 400,000 to 500,000 distinct CDR3 sequences detected, about a sixth appear once; the ten largest clones hold about 22%. Germline-derived CDR1 and CDR2 are LGHNA and YSLEER. V lost 0 bases and J 4 bases, leaving 10 bases between the germline ends. The CDR3 extends over 15 amino acids.

V usage is TRBV4-3 and J usage is TRBJ1-5; D uncertain. This receptor was taken from a man between 18 and 29 years old who had mild COVID-19 (a few samples of this study predate the infection). Cell type and time point are not known. What was sequenced was PBMCs or a T cell subset sorted from them (not recorded which). The CDR3 spells CASSQESDLNQPQHF. For the CDR3, the DNA is TGCGCCAGCAGCCAAGAGAGCGACCTTAATCAGCCCCAGCATTTT.